The clone carrying this T cell receptor beta chain was observed a handful of times. Its antigen is currently unknown. The sample comes from a study of vaccination and CD4 T cells after COVID-19. On the study more broadly: The convalescent population consisted of six males and four females, two of whom were of Hispanic ethnicity. The stimulus for the cells was overlapping spike peptides derived from SARS-CoV-2, HCoV-NL63, HCoV-OC43 and HCoV-229E. Findings of the study overall: Vaccine-specific clones numbering 304 of 307 showed spike mono-reactivity in convalescent patients.

J lost 4 bases, V lost 2 bases, and 8 bases had no gene match. CDR1 and CDR2 from the germline V gene are MNHEY and SVGAGI. This CDR3 contains 17 residues. Sequenced with the Oncomine TCR Beta short-read assay was DNA taken from cultured CD4+ T cells. Via MiXCR, TCRdb re-called the PCR reads, giving one row per CDR3 protein. The sample has 15,000 to 20,000 distinct CDR3 sequences, around 45% seen once. Treatment described: approximately nine-day PBMC culture with coronavirus spike peptide pools or control peptides (ViraFEST assay). This clonotype was sampled from a human donor who had recovered from COVID-19. Sequenced here: CD4+ T cells from blood, cultured in vitro, sampled after SARS-CoV-2 vaccination. This rearrangement joins TRBV6-5 to TRBJ2-2, with 9 positions matching TRBD2. The CDR3 protein is CASSYALTSGRTGELFF. DNA for the CDR3: TGTGCCAGCAGTTACGCCCTAACTAGCGGGCGCACCGGGGAGCTGTTTTTT.